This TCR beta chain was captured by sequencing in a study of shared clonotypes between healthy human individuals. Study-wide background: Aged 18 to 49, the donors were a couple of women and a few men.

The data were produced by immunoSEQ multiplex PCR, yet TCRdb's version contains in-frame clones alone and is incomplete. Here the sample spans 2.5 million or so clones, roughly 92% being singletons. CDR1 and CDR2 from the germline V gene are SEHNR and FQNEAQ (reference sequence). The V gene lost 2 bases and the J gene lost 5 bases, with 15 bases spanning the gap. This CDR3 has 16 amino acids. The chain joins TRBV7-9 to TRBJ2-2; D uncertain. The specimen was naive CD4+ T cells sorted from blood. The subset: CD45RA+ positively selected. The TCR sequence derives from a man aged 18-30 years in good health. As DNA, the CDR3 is TGTGCCAGCAGCTTACTCTACCCAGGACGGACCGGGGAGCTGTTTTTT. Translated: CASSLLYPGRTGELFF.